This TCR beta chain was profiled in a study of T cell responses to AZD1222 COVID-19 vaccine. Analysis merged second doses at about 4 or about 12 weeks. Germline V gene data show CDR1 as MNHEY and CDR2 as SVGAGI. This CDR3 spans 15 amino acids. Germline trimming cut 7 bases from V and 0 bases from J; bases unmatched to any gene: 5. Produced via immunoSEQ multiplex PCR; TCRdb's table is partial and in-frame only. Of 90,000 to 150,000 clones in the sample, roughly 91% were seen once. The source was peripheral blood, collected 28 days after the second AZD1222 dose. The chain recombines TRBV6-5 with TRBJ1-5, with 8 bases aligning to TRBD1. This sequence originates from an adult who received the AZD1222 COVID-19 vaccine. CDR3 amino acids: CASTKGQDSNQPQHF. The CDR3 DNA follows: TGTGCCAGCACCAAGGGACAGGATAGCAATCAGCCCCAGCATTTT.